This T cell receptor (beta chain) was sequenced for a study of blood T cell repertoires in COVID-19. Study-level information: T cells, B-cell-depleted T cells, or PBMCs provided the cDNA or gDNA that served as material.

This table comes from immunoSEQ multiplex PCR, and its TCRdb copy is limited to in-frame clones, with some not included. The table includes some 300,000 clones, about 87% detected once. This receptor was taken from a woman aged 25-40 years who had recovered from COVID-19. Source material: peripheral blood.

CDR3 sequence reads: CASSQEGRAGGAFF. The CDR3 DNA reads as TGCGCCAGCAGCCAAGAAGGAAGGGCCGGAGGGGCTTTCTTT. This chain joins TRBV4-1 and TRBJ1-1, with D unclear. The CDR3 runs to 14 residues. The V and J ends lost 0 bases and 11 bases respectively, with 16 bases between them. Germline V gives CDR1 MGHRA, CDR2 YSYEKL.